This T cell receptor (beta chain) was retrieved from a study of regulatory T cells in long-lasting Graves disease. Documented time point: newly diagnosed GD, antithyroid drugs for less than 3 months. From PBMCs, RNA was extracted and then used to make the TCR library. Construction of the TCR beta libraries employed iRepertoire HTBI primers in conjunction with Arm-PCR of CDR3 regions. Original analysis: Looking across samples, the authors found some 67 TRBV and 13 to 15 TRBJ segments. TCRdb called the multiplex PCR reads again in MiXCR, with one record for every CDR3 protein. For this entry, the V and J calls and clone size follow TCRdb and not the study's own pipeline. This sample has 400,000 to 550,000 distinct CDR3 sequences; approximately 16% occur once, and the top ten carry about 23%. This clonotype was counted at least ten times. In addition, the sample was reused for a study of T cells in Graves' hyperthyroidism and ophthalmopathy. That investigation notes: During a first-round RT-PCR of the TCR CDR3, the HTBI primer set was used. Median prediction lead before ophthalmopathy onset was 5.5 to 7 months with the model.

The source is a woman aged 18-29 years with Graves disease. Material: peripheral blood mononuclear cells (PBMCs), obtained at new diagnosis, from a patient treated with antithyroid drugs.

CDR3 nucleotides: TGCGCCAGCAGCTTGGGGACTAGCGGGGGGTCCTACGAGCAGTACTTC. It translates to CASSLGTSGGSYEQYF. This rearrangement joins TRBV5-1 to TRBJ2-7, with 14 bases lining up with TRBD2. The ends lost 0 bases at V and 1 base at J; junction bases unmatched: 0. The CDR3 runs to 16 residues. Germline assignment: CDR1 SGHRS and CDR2 YFSETQ.